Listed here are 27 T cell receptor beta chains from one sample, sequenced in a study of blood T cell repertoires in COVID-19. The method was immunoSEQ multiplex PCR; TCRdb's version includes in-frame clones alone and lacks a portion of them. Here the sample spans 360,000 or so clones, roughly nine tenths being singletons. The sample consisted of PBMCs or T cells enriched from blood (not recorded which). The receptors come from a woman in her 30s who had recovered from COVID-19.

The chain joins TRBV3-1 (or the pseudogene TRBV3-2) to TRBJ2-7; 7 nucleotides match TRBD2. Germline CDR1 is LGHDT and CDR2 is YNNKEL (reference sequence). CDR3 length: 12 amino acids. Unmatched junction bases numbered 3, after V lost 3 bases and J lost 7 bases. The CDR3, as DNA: TGTGCCAGCAGCCATTACGGGGGGGAGCAGTACTTC. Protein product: CASSHYGGEQYF.

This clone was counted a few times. The CDR3 sequence is CATPGTGGAEDYGYTF. CDR3 sequence (DNA): TGTGCCACCCCCGGGACAGGGGGCGCGGAGGACTATGGCTACACCTTC. The gene calls are TRBV24-1 and TRBJ1-2, with 12 bases that match TRBD1. Germline assignment: CDR1 KGHDR and CDR2 SFDVKD. Trimming removed 9 bases from V and 3 bases from J; junction bases left unmatched: 10. The CDR3 covers 16 residues.

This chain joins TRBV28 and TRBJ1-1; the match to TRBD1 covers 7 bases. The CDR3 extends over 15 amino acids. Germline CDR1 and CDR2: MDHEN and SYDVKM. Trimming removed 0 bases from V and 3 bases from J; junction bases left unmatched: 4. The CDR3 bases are TGTGCCAGCAGTTTATGGATGACAGGGTACACTGAAGCTTTCTTT. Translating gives CASSLWMTGYTEAFF.

CDR3 nucleotide sequence: TGTGCCAGCAGCTTAGAGTCCGGGACAGTCTACGAGCAGTACTTC. Translated, it gives CASSLESGTVYEQYF. This chain links TRBV7-2 with TRBJ2-7; 7 bases map to TRBD1. The V gene's germline CDR1 is SGHTA and CDR2 FQGNSA. The CDR3 contains 15 residues. Trimming took 1 base from V and 3 from J; bases not matched to a gene: 6.

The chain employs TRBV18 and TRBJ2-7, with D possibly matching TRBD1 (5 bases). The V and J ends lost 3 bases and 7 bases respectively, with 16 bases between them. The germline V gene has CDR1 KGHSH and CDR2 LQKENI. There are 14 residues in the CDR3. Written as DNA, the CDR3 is TGTGCCAGCTCACCGCCGATCAGGGTGGATGAGCAGTACTTC. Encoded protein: CASSPPIRVDEQYF.

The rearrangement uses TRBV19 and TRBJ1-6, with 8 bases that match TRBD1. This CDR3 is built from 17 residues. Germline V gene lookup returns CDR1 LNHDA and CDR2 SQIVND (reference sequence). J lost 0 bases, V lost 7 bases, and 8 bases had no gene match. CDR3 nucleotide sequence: TGTGCCAGTACCTTTCGGGACAGGAGCTCCTATAATTCACCCCTCCACTTT. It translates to CASTFRDRSSYNSPLHF.

The CDR3 nucleotides read TGCAGTGCTAGTAGACTAGCGGGGCGTACAGATACGCAGTATTTT. The encoded protein is CSASRLAGRTDTQYF. The genes are TRBV20-1 and TRBJ2-3; TRBD2 aligns across 11 bases. This CDR3 has 15 residues. With 3 bases clipped from V and 3 bases from J, the junction kept 5 bases outside the gene matches. CDR1 and CDR2 from the germline V gene are DFQATT and SNEGSKA (reference sequence).

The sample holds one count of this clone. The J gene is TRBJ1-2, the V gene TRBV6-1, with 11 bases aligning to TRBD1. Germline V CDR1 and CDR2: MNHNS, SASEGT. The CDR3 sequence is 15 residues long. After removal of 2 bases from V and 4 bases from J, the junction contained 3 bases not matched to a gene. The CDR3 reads CASSELGTGGYGYTF. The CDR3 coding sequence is TGTGCCAGCAGTGAATTAGGGACAGGGGGCTATGGCTACACCTTC.

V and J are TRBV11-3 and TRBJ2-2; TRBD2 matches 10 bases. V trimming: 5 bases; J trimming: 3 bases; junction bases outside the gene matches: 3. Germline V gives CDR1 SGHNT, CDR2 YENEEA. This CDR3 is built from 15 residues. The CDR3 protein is CASSPTSGYTGELFF. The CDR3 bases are TGTGCCAGCAGCCCGACTAGCGGGTACACCGGGGAGCTGTTTTTT.

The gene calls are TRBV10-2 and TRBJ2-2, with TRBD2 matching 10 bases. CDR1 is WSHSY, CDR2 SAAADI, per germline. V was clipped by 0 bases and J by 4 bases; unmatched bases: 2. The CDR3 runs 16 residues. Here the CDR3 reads CASSESSGGATGELFF. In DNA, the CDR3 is TGCGCCAGCAGTGAGTCAAGCGGGGGGGCCACCGGGGAGCTGTTTTTT.

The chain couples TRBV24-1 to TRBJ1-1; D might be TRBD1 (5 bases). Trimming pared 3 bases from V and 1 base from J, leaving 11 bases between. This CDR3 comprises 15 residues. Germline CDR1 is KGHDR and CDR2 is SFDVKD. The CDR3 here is CATSDGGAKNTEAFF. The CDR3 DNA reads TGTGCCACCAGTGATGGTGGGGCTAAGAACACTGAAGCTTTCTTT.

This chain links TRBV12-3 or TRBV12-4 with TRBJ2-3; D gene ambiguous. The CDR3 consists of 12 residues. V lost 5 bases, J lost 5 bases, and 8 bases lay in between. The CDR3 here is CASSLSLDTQYF. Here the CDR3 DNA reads TGTGCCAGCAGTCTTTCTTTAGATACGCAGTATTTT.

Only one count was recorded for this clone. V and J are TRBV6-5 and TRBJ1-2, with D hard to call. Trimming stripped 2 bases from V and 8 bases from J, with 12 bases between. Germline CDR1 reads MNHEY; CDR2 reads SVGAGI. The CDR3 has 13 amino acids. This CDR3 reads CASSYTSVGGYTF. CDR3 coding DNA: TGTGCCAGCAGTTACACGTCGGTCGGGGGCTACACCTTC.

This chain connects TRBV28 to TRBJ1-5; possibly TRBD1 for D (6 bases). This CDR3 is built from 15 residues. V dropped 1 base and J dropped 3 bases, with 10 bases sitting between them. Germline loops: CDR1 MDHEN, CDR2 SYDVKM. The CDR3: CASSLSTGYNQPQHF. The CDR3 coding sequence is TGTGCCAGCAGTTTATCCACAGGGTACAATCAGCCCCAGCATTTT.

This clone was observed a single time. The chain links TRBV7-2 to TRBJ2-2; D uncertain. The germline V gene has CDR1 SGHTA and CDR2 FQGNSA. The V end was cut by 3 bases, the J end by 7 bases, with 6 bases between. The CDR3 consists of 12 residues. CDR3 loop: CASSFVYGELFF. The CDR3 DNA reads TGTGCCAGCAGCTTCGTATACGGGGAGCTGTTTTTT.

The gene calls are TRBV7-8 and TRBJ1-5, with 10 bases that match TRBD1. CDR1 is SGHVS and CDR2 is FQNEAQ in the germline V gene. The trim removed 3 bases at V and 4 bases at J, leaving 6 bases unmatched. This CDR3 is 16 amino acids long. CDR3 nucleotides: TGTGCCAGCAGCTTTGGTGACAGGGGGCATAATCAGCCCCAGCATTTT. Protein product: CASSFGDRGHNQPQHF.

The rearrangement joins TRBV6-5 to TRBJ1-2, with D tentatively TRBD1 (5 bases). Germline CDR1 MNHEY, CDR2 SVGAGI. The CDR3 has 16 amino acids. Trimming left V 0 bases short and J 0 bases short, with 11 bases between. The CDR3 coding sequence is TGTGCCAGCAGTTACTCTCCGGACACAGCTAACTATGGCTACACCTTC. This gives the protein CASSYSPDTANYGYTF.

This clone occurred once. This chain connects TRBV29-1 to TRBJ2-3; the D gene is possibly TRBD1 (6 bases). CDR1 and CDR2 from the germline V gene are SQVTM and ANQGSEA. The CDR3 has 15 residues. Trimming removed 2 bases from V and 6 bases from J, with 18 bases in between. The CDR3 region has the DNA TGCAGCGTTGAACGCCAGGGGACCCACCGTGATACGCAGTATTTT. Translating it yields CSVERQGTHRDTQYF.

The CDR3 region is CSGTPTVGSTEAFF. The DNA for the CDR3 is TGCAGCGGTACCCCGACAGTTGGAAGCACTGAAGCTTTCTTT. The chain uses TRBV29-1 and TRBJ1-1, with D possibly matching TRBD1 (5 bases). The V gene's germline CDR1 is SQVTM and CDR2 ANQGSEA. V lost 7 bases, J lost 4 bases, and 19 bases lay in between. This CDR3 has 14 residues.

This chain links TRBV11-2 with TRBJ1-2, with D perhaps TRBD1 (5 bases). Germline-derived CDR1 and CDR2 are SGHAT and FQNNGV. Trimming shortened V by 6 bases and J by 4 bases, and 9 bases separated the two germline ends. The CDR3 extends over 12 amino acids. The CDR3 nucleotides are TGTGCCAGCAGTTATAGGGGCTATGGCTACACCTTC. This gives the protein CASSYRGYGYTF. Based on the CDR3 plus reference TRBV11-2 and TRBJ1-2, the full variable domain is EAGVAQSPRYKIIEKRQSVAFWCNPISGHATLYWYQQILGQGPKLLIQFQNNGVVDDSQLPKDRFSAERLKGVDSTLKIQPAKLEDSAVYLCASSYRGYGYTFGSGTRLTVV.

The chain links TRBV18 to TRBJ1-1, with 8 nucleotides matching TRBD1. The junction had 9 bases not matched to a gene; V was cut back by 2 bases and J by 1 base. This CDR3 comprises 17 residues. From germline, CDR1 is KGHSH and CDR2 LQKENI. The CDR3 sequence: CASSPALNGQGNTEAFF. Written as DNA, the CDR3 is TGTGCCAGCTCACCAGCGTTGAACGGACAGGGGAACACTGAAGCTTTCTTT. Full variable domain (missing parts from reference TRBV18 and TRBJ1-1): NAGVMQNPRHLVRRRGQEARLRCSPMKGHSHVYWYRQLPEEGLKFMVYLQKENIIDESGMPKERFSAEFPKEGPSILRIQQVVRGDSAAYFCASSPALNGQGNTEAFFGQGTRLTVV.

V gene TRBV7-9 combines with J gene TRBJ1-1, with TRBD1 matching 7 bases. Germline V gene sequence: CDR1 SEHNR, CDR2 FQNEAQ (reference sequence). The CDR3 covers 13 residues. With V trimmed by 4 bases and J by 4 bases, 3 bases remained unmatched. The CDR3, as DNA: TGTGCCAGCAGCTGGGACAGCCCCACTGAAGCTTTCTTT. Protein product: CASSWDSPTEAFF.

CDR3 protein: CASSSLPRGQETQYF. The CDR3 DNA sequence: TGTGCCAGCAGTAGCCTCCCTAGGGGGCAAGAGACCCAGTACTTC. The chain combines TRBV28 with TRBJ2-5; perhaps TRBD1 as D (6 bases). CDR3 length equals 15 residues. Trimming stripped 5 bases from V and 2 bases from J, with 15 bases between. CDR1 MDHEN and CDR2 SYDVKM come from the germline V gene.

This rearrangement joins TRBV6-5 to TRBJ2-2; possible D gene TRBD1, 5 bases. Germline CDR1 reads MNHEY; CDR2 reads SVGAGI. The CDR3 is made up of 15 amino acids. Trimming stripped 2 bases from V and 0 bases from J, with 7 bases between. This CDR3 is CASSYGATNTGELFF. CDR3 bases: TGTGCCAGCAGTTACGGGGCGACGAACACCGGGGAGCTGTTTTTT.

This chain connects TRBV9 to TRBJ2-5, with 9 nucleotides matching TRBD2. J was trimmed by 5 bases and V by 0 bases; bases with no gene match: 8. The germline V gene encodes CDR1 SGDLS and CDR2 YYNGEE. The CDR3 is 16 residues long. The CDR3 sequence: CASSVVSSGGLETQYF. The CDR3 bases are TGTGCCAGCAGCGTAGTGTCCAGCGGGGGGCTGGAGACCCAGTACTTC. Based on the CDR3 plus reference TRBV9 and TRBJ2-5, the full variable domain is DSGVTQTPKHLITATGQRVTLRCSPRSGDLSVYWYQQSLDQGLQFLIQYYNGEERAKGNILERFSAQQFPDLHSELNLSSLELGDSALYFCASSVVSSGGLETQYFGPGTRLLVL.

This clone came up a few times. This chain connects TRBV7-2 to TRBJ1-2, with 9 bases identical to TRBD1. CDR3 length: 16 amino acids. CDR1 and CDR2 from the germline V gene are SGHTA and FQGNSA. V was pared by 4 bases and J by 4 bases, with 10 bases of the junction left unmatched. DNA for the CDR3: TGTGCCAGCAGCTGGGACAGGGCCCAACAAAGCTATGGCTACACCTTC. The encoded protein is CASSWDRAQQSYGYTF. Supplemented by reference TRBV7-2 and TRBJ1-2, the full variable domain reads GAGVSQSPSNKVTEKGKDVELRCDPISGHTALYWYRQSLGQGLEFLIYFQGNSAPDKSGLPSDRFSAERTGGSVSTLTIQRTQQEDSAVYLCASSWDRAQQSYGYTFGSGTRLTVV.

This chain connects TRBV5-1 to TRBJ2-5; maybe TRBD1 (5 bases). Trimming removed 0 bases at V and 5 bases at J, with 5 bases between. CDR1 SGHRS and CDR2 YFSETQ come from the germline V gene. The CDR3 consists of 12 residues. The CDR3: CASSLDRETQYF. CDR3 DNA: TGCGCCAGCAGCTTGGACAGGGAGACCCAGTACTTC. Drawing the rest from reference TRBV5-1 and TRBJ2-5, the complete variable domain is KAGVTQTPRYLIKTRGQQVTLSCSPISGHRSVSWYQQTPGQGLQFLFEYFSETQRNKGNFPGRFSGRQFSNSRSEMNVSTLELGDSALYLCASSLDRETQYFGPGTRLLVL.